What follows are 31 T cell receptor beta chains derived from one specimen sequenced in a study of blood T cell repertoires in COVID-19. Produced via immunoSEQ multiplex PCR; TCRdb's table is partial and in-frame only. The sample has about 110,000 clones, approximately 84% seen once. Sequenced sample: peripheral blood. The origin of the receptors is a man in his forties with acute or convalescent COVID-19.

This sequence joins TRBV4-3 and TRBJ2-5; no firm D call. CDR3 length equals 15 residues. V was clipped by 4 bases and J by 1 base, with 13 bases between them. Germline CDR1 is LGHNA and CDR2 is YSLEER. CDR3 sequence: CASSPSGQLQETQYF. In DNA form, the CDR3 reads TGCGCCAGCAGCCCTTCTGGGCAGCTCCAAGAGACCCAGTACTTC.

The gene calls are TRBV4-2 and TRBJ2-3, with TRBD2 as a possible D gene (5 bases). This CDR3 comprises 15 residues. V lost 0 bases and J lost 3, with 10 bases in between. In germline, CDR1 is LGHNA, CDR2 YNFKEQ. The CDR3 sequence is CASSQDRDQTDTQYF. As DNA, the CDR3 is TGTGCCAGCAGCCAAGATCGGGATCAAACAGATACGCAGTATTTT.

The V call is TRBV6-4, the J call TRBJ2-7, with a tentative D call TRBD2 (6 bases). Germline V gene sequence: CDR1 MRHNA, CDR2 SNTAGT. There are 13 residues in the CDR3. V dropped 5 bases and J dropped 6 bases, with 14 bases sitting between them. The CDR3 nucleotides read TGTGCCAGCAGTCCCCGACTAGGCGGCGAGCAGTACTTC. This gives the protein CASSPRLGGEQYF.

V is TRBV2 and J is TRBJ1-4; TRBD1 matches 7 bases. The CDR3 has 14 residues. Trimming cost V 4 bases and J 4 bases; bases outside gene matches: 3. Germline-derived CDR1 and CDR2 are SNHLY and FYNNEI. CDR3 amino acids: CASSAGQLNEKLFF. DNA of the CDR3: TGTGCCAGCAGTGCGGGACAGCTTAATGAAAAACTGTTTTTT. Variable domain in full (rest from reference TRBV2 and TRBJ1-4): EPEVTQTPSHQVTQMGQEVILRCVPISNHLYFYWYRQILGQKVEFLVSFYNNEISEKSEIFDDQFSVERPDGSNFTLKIRSTKLEDSAMYFCASSAGQLNEKLFFGSGTQLSVL.

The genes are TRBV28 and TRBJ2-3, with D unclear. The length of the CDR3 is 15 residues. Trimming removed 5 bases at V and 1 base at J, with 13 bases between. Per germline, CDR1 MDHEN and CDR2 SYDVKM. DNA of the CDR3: TGTGCCAGCAGTAAGCCCCTTCGGGGCACAGATACGCAGTATTTT. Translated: CASSKPLRGTDTQYF. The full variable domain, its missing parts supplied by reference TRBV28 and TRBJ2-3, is DVKVTQSSRYLVKRTGEKVFLECVQDMDHENMFWYRQDPGLGLRLIYFSYDVKMKEKGDIPEGYSVSREKKERFSLILESASTNQTSMYLCASSKPLRGTDTQYFGPGTRLTVL.

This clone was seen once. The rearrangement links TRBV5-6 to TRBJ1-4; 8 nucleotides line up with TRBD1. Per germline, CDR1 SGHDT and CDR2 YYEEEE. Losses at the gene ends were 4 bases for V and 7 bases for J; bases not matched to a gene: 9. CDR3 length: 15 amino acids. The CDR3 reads CASSRLRGLSEKLFF. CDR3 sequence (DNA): TGTGCCAGCAGCCGCCTCAGGGGGCTTAGTGAAAAACTGTTTTTT. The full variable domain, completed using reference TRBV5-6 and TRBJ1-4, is DAGVTQSPTHLIKTRGQQVTLRCSPKSGHDTVSWYQQALGQGPQFIFQYYEEEERQRGNFPDRFSGHQFPNYSSELNVNALLLGDSALYLCASSRLRGLSEKLFFGSGTQLSVL.

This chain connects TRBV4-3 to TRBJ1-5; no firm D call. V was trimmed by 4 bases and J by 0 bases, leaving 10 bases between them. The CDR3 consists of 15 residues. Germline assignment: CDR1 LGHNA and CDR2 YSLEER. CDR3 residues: CASSPTTNSNQPQHF. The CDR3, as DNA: TGCGCCAGCAGCCCTACGACAAATAGCAATCAGCCCCAGCATTTT.

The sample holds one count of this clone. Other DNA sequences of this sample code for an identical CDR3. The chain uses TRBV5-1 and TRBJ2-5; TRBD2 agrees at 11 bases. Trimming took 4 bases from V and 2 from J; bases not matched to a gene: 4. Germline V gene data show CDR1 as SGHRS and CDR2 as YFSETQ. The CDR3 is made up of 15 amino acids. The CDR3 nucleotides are TGCGCCAGCAGCCTCGGGACTAGCGGTCAAGAGACCCAGTACTTC. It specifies CASSLGTSGQETQYF.

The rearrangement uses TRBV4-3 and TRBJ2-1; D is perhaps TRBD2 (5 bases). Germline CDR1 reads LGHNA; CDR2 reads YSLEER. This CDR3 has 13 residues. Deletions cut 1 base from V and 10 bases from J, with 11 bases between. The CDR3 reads CASSQVAGREQFF. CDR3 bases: TGCGCCAGCAGCCAAGTGGCGGGCCGGGAGCAGTTCTTC.

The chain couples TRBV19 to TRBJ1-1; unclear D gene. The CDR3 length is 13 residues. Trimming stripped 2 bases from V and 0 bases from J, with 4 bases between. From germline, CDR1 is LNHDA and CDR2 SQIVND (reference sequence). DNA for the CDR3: TGTGCCAGTAGTATAACAGTGAACACTGAAGCTTTCTTT. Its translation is CASSITVNTEAFF. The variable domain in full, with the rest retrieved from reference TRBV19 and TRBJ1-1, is DGGITQSPKYLFRKEGQNVTLSCEQNLNHDAMYWYRQDPGQGLRLIYYSQIVNDFQKGDIAEGYSVSREKKESFPLTVTSAQKNPTAFYLCASSITVNTEAFFGQGTRLTVV.

The CDR3, as DNA: TGTGCCAGCAGCCCCAGTATGCCGGTCGGGGGCTATGGCTACACCTTC. It yields the protein CASSPSMPVGGYGYTF. V and J are TRBV7-2 and TRBJ1-2; maybe TRBD1 (5 bases). V shed 5 bases and J shed 4 bases, with 20 bases lying between them. CDR3 size: 16 residues. Germline lookup yields CDR1 SGHTA and CDR2 FQGNSA. Full variable domain (missing parts from reference TRBV7-2 and TRBJ1-2): GAGVSQSPSNKVTEKGKDVELRCDPISGHTALYWYRQSLGQGLEFLIYFQGNSAPDKSGLPSDRFSAERTGGSVSTLTIQRTQQEDSAVYLCASSPSMPVGGYGYTFGSGTRLTVV.

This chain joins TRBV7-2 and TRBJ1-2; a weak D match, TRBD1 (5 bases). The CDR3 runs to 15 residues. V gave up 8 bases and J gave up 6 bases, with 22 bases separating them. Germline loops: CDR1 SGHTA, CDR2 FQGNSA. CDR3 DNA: TGTGCCAGCCGACCTGGGGGGGGTGGTCTTCATGGCTACACCTTC. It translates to CASRPGGGGLHGYTF. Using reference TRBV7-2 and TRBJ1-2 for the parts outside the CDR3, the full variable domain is GAGVSQSPSNKVTEKGKDVELRCDPISGHTALYWYRQSLGQGLEFLIYFQGNSAPDKSGLPSDRFSAERTGGSVSTLTIQRTQQEDSAVYLCASRPGGGGLHGYTFGSGTRLTVV.

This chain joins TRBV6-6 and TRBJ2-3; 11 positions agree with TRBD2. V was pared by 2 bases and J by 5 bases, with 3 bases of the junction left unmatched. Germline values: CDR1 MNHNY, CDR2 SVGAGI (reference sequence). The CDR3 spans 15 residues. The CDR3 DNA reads TGTGCCAGCAGTTACGCGGGACTAGCGGTAGATACGCAGTATTTT. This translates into CASSYAGLAVDTQYF.

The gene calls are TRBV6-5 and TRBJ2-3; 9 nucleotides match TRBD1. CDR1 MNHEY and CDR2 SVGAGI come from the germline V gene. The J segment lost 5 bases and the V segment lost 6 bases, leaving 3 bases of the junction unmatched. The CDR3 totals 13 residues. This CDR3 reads CASSRQGGDTQYF. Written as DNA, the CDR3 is TGTGCCAGCAGCAGACAGGGGGGAGATACGCAGTATTTT.

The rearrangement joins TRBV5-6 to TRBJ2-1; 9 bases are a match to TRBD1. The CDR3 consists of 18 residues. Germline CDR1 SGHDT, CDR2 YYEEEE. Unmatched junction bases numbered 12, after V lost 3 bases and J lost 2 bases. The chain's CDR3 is CASSSIVGTGSPYNEQFF. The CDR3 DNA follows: TGTGCCAGCAGCTCTATTGTAGGGACAGGGTCCCCCTACAATGAGCAGTTCTTC. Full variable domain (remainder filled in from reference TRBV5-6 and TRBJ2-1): DAGVTQSPTHLIKTRGQQVTLRCSPKSGHDTVSWYQQALGQGPQFIFQYYEEEERQRGNFPDRFSGHQFPNYSSELNVNALLLGDSALYLCASSSIVGTGSPYNEQFFGPGTRLTVL.

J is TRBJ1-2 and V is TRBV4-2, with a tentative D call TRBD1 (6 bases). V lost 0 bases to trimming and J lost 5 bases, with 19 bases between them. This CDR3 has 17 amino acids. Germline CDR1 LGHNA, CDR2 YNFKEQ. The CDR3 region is CASSQESRILGAYGYTF. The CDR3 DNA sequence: TGTGCCAGCAGCCAAGAATCCAGAATCCTGGGGGCATATGGCTACACCTTC.

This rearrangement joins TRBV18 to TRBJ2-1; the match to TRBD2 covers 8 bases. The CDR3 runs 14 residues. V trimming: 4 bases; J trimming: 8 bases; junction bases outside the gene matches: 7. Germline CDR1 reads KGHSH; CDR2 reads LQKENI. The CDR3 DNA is TGTGCCAGCTCACAAGGGAGCGGGAGTCATGAGCAGTTCTTC. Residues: CASSQGSGSHEQFF.

Written as DNA, the CDR3 is TGTGCCATCCCAGGAGATCAGGGGCTCGGCACTGAAGCTTTCTTT. Its translation: CAIPGDQGLGTEAFF. The rearrangement links TRBV15 to TRBJ1-1; tentatively, D is TRBD1 (6 bases). CDR1 LNHNV and CDR2 YYDKDF come from the germline V gene (reference sequence). V was pared by 10 bases and J by 4 bases, with 22 bases between. This CDR3 is 15 amino acids long.

This chain's CDR3 is CASSDVANEQFF. The CDR3 region has the DNA TGTGCCAGCAGCGACGTAGCAAATGAGCAGTTCTTC. The chain uses TRBV3-1 (or the pseudogene TRBV3-2) and TRBJ2-1, with D unclear. Looked up from germline, CDR1 is LGHDT and CDR2 is YNNKEL (reference sequence). The CDR3 runs to 12 residues. V lost 5 bases, J lost 7 bases, and 9 bases lay in between.

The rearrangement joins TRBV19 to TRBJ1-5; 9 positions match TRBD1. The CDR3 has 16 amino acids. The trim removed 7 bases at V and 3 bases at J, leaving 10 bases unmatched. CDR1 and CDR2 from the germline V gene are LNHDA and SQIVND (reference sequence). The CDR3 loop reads CASTKLDRGSNQPQHF. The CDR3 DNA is TGTGCCAGTACGAAGCTGGACAGGGGTTCCAATCAGCCCCAGCATTTT. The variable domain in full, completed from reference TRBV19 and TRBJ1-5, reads DGGITQSPKYLFRKEGQNVTLSCEQNLNHDAMYWYRQDPGQGLRLIYYSQIVNDFQKGDIAEGYSVSREKKESFPLTVTSAQKNPTAFYLCASTKLDRGSNQPQHFGDGTRLSIL.

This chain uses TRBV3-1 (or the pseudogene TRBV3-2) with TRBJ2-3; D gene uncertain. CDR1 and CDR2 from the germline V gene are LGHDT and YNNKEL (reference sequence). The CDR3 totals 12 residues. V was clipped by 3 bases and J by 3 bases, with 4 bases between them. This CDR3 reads CASSHETDTQYF. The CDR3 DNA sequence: TGTGCCAGCAGCCACGAGACAGATACGCAGTATTTT.

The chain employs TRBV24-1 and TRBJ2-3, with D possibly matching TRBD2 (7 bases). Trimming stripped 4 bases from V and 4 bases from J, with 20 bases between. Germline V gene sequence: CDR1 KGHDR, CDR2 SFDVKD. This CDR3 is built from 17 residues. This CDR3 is CATSDTTSGGRADTQYF. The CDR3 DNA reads TGTGCCACCAGTGACACTACTTCGGGGGGCAGAGCAGATACGCAGTATTTT.

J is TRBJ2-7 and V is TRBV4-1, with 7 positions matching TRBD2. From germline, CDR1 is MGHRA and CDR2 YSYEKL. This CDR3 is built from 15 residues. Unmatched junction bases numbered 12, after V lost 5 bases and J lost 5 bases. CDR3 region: CASSAMAAGDNEQYF. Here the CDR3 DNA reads TGCGCCAGCAGCGCCATGGCGGCGGGAGATAACGAGCAGTACTTC.

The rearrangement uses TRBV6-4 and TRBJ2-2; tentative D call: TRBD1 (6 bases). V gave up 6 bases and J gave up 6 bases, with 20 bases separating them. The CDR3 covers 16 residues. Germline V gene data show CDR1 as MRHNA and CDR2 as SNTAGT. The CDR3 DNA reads TGTGCCAGCAGCAAACAGGGATTTTCCAAGGCCGGGGAGCTGTTTTTT. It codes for CASSKQGFSKAGELFF.

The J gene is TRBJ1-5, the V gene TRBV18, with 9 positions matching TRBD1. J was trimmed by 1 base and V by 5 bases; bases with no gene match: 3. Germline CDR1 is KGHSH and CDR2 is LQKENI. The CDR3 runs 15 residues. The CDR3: CASSSDRGSNQPQHF. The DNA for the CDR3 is TGTGCCAGCTCATCGGACAGGGGAAGCAATCAGCCCCAGCATTTT.

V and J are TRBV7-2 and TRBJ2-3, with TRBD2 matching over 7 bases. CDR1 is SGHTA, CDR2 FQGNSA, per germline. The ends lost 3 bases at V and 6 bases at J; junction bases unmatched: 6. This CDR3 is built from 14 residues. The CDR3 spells CASSFGTIFDTQYF. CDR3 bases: TGTGCCAGCAGCTTTGGGACTATCTTCGATACGCAGTATTTT.

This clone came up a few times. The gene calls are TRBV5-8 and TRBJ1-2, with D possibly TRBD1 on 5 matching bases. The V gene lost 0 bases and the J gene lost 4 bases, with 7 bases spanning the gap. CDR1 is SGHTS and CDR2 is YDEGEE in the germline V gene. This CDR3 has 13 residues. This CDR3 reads CASSLEGAYGYTF. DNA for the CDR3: TGTGCCAGCAGCTTGGAAGGGGCCTATGGCTACACCTTC.

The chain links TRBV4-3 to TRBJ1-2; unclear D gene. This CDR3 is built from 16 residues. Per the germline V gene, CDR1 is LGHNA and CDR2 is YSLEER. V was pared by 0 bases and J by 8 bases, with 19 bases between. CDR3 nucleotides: TGCGCCAGCAGCCAAGATCAACCGGGAAGGTCGAGAGGCTACACCTTC. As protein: CASSQDQPGRSRGYTF.

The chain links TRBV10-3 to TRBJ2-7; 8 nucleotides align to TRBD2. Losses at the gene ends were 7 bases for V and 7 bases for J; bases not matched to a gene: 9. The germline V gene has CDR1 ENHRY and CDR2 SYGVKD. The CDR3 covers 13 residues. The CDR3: CAITDPGGREQYF. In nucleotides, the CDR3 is TGTGCCATCACCGACCCGGGGGGGAGAGAGCAGTACTTC.

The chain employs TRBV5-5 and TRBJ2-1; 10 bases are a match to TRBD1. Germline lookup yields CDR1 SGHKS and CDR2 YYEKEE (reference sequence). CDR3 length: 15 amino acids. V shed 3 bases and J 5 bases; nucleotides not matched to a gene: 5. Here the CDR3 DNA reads TGTGCCAGCAGCTACGGACAGGGGGTGGACAATGAGCAGTTCTTC. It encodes CASSYGQGVDNEQFF. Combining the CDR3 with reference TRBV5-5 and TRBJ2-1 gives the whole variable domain DAGVTQSPTHLIKTRGQQVTLRCSPISGHKSVSWYQQVLGQGPQFIFQYYEKEERGRGNFPDRFSARQFPNYSSELNVNALLLGDSALYLCASSYGQGVDNEQFFGPGTRLTVL.

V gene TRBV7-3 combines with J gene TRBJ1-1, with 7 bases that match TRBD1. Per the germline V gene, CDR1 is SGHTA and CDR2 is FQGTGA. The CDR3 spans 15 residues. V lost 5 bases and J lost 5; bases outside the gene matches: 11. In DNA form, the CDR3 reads TGTGCCAGCAGCCCAAACCCAATACAGGGGACTGAAGCTTTCTTT. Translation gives CASSPNPIQGTEAFF. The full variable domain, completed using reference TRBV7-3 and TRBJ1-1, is GAGVSQTPSNKVTEKGKYVELRCDPISGHTALYWYRQSLGQGPEFLIYFQGTGAADDSGLPNDRFFAVRPEGSVSTLKIQRTERGDSAVYLCASSPNPIQGTEAFFGQGTRLTVV.